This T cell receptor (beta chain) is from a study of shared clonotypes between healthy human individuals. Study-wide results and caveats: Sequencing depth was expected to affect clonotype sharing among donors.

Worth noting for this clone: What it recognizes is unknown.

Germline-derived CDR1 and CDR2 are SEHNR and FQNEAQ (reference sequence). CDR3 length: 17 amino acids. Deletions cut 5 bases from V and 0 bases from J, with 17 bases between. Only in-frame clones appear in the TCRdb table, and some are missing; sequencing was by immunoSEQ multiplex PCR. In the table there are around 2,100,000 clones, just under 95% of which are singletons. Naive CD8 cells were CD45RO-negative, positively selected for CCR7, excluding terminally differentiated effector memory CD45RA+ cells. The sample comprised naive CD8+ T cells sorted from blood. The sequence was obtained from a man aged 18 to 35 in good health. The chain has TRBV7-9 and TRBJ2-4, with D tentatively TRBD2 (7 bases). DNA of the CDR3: TGTGCCAGCAGCGCGGGGGACATTGGTCTAGCCAAAAACATTCAGTACTTC. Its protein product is CASSAGDIGLAKNIQYF.